The 13 T cell receptor beta chains below were found in one sample sequenced in a study of blood T cell repertoires in COVID-19. Measured with immunoSEQ multiplex PCR; TCRdb has only the in-frame clones, and not every one. The sample gives tens of thousands of clones, approximately 88% of which show up once; more than 9.5% is in the top ten. Sequenced material: peripheral blood. Receptors originate from a man older than 75 with acute or convalescent COVID-19.

The chain joins TRBV19 to TRBJ1-1; 9 nucleotides align to TRBD1. Germline CDR1 reads LNHDA; CDR2 reads SQIVND (reference sequence). The CDR3 covers 13 residues. V lost 6 bases to trimming and J lost 7 bases; unmatched junction nucleotides: 6. Here the CDR3 reads CASRRTGVVEAFF. The CDR3 DNA sequence: TGTGCCAGTAGACGGACAGGGGTGGTTGAAGCTTTCTTT.

The V call is TRBV6-5, the J call TRBJ2-3; 10 bases match TRBD1. This CDR3 spans 16 amino acids. Trimming took 2 bases from V and 4 from J; bases not matched to a gene: 6. The germline gives CDR1 MNHEY, CDR2 SVGAGI. As DNA, the CDR3 is TGTGCCAGCAGTTACGACCCGGGACAGGGGTCAGATACGCAGTATTTT. Its translation: CASSYDPGQGSDTQYF.

This clone has just one count. This sequence joins TRBV19 and TRBJ1-5; 8 positions match TRBD1. The CDR3 totals 15 residues. Germline V lookup: CDR1 LNHDA, CDR2 SQIVND (reference sequence). V lost 7 bases and J lost 4; bases outside the gene matches: 9. The CDR3 nucleotides are TGTGCCAGTAAAACGACAGGGGAGGGGAATCAGCCCCAGCATTTT. This translates into CASKTTGEGNQPQHF.

Details on this clone: A read error may produce the germline difference seen at one junction end. The chain links TRBV4-1 to TRBJ1-2; the D gene is possibly TRBD1 (6 bases). CDR1 is MGHRA and CDR2 is YSYEKL in the germline V gene. CDR3 size: 10 residues. The CDR3 nucleotides are TGCGCCAGCAGCCGAGAGACAGGACTCTTC. Protein product: CASSRETGLF.

The chain employs TRBV29-1 and TRBJ1-1, with a tentative D call TRBD1 (5 bases). With 8 bases removed from V and 0 bases from J, the gap between germline ends came to 10 bases. CDR3 length equals 12 residues. CDR1 is SQVTM and CDR2 is ANQGSEA in the germline V gene. The CDR3 DNA follows: TGCAGCATCTCACAGGTGAACACTGAAGCTTTCTTT. Translating it yields CSISQVNTEAFF.

The chain links TRBV27 to TRBJ2-6, with TRBD1 matching over 9 bases. CDR3 length equals 18 residues. The V and J ends lost 2 bases and 0 bases, in that order; junction bases with no gene match: 5. Looked up from germline, CDR1 is MNHEY and CDR2 is SMNVEV (reference sequence). The CDR3 bases are TGTGCCAGCAGTTTAGTAGGGACAGGGTACTCTGGGGCCAACGTCCTGACTTTC. This translates into CASSLVGTGYSGANVLTF.

The rearrangement links TRBV5-1 to TRBJ2-2, with a possible D match to TRBD2 (6 bases). The CDR3 is 14 residues long. Germline V gives CDR1 SGHRS, CDR2 YFSETQ. Deletions cut 2 bases from V and 6 bases from J, with 11 bases between. The CDR3 sequence is CASSFGTGAGELFF. CDR3 sequence (DNA): TGCGCCAGCAGCTTCGGGACTGGCGCCGGGGAGCTGTTTTTT.

This chain joins TRBV7-8 and TRBJ1-2; weak D call: TRBD1 (6 bases). Between the trimmed V and J ends, which lost 3 bases and 8 bases, there was a span of 13 bases. Germline CDR1 and CDR2: SGHVS and FQNEAQ. This CDR3 is built from 13 residues. CDR3 DNA sequence: TGTGCCAGCAGCTTGCAGGGGATTCAGGGCTACACCTTC. Translation gives CASSLQGIQGYTF.

The gene calls are TRBV6-5 and TRBJ1-3; possibly TRBD1 for D (5 bases). The CDR3 sequence is 15 residues long. Germline V gene lookup returns CDR1 MNHEY and CDR2 SVGAGI. V shed 2 bases and J shed 0 bases, with 8 bases lying between them. In nucleotides, the CDR3 is TGTGCCAGCAGTTACGGGGGGACCTCTGGAAACACCATATATTTT. Translated, it gives CASSYGGTSGNTIYF.

V is TRBV5-1 and J is TRBJ1-1; 7 bases align to TRBD1. The CDR3 runs 16 residues. Unmatched junction bases numbered 12, after V lost 3 bases and J lost 4 bases. Germline V gene lookup returns CDR1 SGHRS and CDR2 YFSETQ. The CDR3 here is CASSSGEPTGITEAFF. CDR3 nucleotides: TGCGCCAGCAGCTCGGGGGAACCGACAGGGATCACTGAAGCTTTCTTT.

The chain combines TRBV28 with TRBJ1-4, with 8 bases fitting TRBD1. Unmatched junction bases numbered 10, after V lost 6 bases and J lost 7 bases. The germline gives CDR1 MDHEN, CDR2 SYDVKM. This CDR3 is built from 15 residues. CDR3 in DNA: TGTGCCAGCAGGGGGACAGGCTACGTGCGTGAAAAACTGTTTTTT. Its translation is CASRGTGYVREKLFF.

The genes are TRBV6-1 and TRBJ1-1, with D tentatively TRBD1 (6 bases). Trimming removed 4 bases from V and 4 bases from J, with 22 bases in between. CDR1 MNHNS and CDR2 SASEGT come from the germline V gene. The CDR3 covers 17 residues. CDR3 sequence: CASSAQWFGGWGTEAFF. The CDR3 DNA reads TGTGCCAGCAGTGCCCAATGGTTTGGGGGCTGGGGCACTGAAGCTTTCTTT.

The J gene is TRBJ2-5, the V gene TRBV9, with 9 bases that match TRBD2. V lost 4 bases and J lost 5; bases outside the gene matches: 3. The germline V gene has CDR1 SGDLS and CDR2 YYNGEE. The CDR3 contains 13 residues. Here the CDR3 DNA reads TGTGCCAGCAGCCCTGGGACTAGCGAGACCCAGTACTTC. As protein: CASSPGTSETQYF.